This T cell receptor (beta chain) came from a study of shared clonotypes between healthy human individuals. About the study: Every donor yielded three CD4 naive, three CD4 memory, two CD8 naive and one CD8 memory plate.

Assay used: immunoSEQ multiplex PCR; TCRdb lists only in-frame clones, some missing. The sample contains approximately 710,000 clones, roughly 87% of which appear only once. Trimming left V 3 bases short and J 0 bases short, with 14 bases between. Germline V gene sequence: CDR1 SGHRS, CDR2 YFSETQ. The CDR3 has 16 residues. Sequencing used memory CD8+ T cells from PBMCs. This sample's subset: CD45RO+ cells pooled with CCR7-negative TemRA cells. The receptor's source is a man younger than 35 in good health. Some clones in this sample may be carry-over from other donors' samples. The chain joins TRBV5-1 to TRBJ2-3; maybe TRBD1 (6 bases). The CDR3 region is CASSSGQHTSTDTQYF. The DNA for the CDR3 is TGCGCCAGCAGCTCAGGACAGCATACTAGCACAGATACGCAGTATTTT.